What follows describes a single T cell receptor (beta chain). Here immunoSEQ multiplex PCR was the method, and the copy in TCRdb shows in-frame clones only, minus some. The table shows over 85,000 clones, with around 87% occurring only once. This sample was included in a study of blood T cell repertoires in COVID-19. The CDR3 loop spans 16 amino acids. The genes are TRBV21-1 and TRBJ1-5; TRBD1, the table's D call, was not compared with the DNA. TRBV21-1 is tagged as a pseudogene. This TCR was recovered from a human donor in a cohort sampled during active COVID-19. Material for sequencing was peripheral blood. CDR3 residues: CASSKKGQPTNQPQHF. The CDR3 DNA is TGTGCCAGCAGCAAAAAGGGACAGCCAACTAATCAGCCCCAGCATTTT.